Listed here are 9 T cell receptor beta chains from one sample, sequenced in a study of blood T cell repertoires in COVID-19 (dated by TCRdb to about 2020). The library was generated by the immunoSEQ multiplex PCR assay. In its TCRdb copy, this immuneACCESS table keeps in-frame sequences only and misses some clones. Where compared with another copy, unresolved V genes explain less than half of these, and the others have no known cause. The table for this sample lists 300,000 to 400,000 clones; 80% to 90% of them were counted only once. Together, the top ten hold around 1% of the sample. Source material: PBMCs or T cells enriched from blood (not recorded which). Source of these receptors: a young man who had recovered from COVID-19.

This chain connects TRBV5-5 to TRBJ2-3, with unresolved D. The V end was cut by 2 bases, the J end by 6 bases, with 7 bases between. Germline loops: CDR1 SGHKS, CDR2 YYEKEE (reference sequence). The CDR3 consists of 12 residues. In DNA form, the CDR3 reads TGTGCCAGCAGCTTTGGAGCCGATACGCAGTATTTT. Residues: CASSFGADTQYF. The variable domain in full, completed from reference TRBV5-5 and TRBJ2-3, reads DAGVTQSPTHLIKTRGQQVTLRCSPISGHKSVSWYQQVLGQGPQFIFQYYEKEERGRGNFPDRFSARQFPNYSSELNVNALLLGDSALYLCASSFGADTQYFGPGTRLTVL.

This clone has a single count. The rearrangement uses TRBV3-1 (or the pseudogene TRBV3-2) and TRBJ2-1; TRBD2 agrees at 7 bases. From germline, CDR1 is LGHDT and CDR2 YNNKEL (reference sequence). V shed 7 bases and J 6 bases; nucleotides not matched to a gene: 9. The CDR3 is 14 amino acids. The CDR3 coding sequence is TGTGCCAGCATCGAGACTAGCAGACCCAATGAGCAGTTCTTC. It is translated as CASIETSRPNEQFF.

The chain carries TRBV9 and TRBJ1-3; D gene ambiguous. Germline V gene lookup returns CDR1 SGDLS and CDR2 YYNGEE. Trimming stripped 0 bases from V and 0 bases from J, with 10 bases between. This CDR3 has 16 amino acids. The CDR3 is CASSVASGSSGNTIYF. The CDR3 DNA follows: TGTGCCAGCAGCGTAGCTTCTGGCAGCTCTGGAAACACCATATATTTT.

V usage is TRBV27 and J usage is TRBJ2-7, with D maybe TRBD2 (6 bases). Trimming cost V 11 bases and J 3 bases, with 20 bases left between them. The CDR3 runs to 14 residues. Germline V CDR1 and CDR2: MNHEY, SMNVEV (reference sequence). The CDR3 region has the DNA TGTGCCTGCGCTTCCGTGGGGGGATTCTACGAGCAGTACTTC. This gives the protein CACASVGGFYEQYF.

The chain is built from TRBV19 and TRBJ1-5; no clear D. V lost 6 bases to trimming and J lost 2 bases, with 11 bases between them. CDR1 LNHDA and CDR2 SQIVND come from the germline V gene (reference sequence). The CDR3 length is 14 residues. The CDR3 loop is CASSWPGGNQPQHF. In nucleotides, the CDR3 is TGTGCCAGTAGCTGGCCCGGGGGCAATCAGCCCCAGCATTTT.

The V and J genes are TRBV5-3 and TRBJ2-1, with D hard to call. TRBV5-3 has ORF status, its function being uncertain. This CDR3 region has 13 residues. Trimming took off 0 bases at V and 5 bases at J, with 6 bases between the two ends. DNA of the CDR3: TGTGCCAGAAGCTTGGGCCGGGACAATGAGCAGTTCTTC. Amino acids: CARSLGRDNEQFF.

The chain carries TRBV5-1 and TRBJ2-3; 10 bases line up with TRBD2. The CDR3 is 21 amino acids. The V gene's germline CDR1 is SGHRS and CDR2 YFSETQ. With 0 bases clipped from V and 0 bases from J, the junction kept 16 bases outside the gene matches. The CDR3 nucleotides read TGCGCCAGCAGCTTGGTATCGGCTAGCGGGAGACTTAGGCCTAGCACAGATACGCAGTATTTT. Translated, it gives CASSLVSASGRLRPSTDTQYF.

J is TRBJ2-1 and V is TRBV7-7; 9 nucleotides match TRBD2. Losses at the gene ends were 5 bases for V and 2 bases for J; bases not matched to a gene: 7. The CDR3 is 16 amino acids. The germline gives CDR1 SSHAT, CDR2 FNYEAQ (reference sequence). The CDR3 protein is CASSPVAGAPYNEQFF. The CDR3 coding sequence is TGTGCCAGCAGCCCGGTAGCGGGAGCACCCTACAATGAGCAGTTCTTC.

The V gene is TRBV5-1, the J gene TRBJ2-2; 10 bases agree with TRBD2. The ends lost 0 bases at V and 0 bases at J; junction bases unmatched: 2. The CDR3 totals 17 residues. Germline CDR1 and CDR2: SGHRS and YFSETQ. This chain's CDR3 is CASSLALAGPNTGELFF. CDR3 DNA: TGCGCCAGCAGCTTGGCACTAGCGGGGCCGAACACCGGGGAGCTGTTTTTT. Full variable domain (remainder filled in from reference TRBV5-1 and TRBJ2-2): KAGVTQTPRYLIKTRGQQVTLSCSPISGHRSVSWYQQTPGQGLQFLFEYFSETQRNKGNFPGRFSGRQFSNSRSEMNVSTLELGDSALYLCASSLALAGPNTGELFFGEGSRLTVL.